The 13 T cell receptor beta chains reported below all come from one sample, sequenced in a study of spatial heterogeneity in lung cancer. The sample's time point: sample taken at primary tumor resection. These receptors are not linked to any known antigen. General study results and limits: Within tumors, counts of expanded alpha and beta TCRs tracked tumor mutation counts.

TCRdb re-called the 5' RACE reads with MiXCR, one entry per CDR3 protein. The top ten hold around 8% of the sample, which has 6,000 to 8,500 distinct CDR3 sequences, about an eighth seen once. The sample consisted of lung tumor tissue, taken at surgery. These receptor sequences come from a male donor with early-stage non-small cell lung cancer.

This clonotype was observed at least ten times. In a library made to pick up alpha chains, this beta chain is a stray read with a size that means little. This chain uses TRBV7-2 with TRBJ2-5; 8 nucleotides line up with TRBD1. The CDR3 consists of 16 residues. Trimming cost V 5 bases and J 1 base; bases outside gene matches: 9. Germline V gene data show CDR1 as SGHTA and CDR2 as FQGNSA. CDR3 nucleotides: TGTGCCAGCAGCATCCGCCGGGACAGGCCCCAAGAGACCCAGTACTTC. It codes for CASSIRRDRPQETQYF.

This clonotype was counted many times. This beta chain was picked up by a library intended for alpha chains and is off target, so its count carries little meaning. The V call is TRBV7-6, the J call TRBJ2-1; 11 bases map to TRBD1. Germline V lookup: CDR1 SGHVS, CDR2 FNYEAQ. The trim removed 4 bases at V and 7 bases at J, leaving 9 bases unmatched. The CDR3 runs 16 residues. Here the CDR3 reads CASSSFRDRGLNEQFF. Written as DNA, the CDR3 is TGTGCCAGCAGCTCTTTCCGGGACAGGGGGTTGAATGAGCAGTTCTTC.

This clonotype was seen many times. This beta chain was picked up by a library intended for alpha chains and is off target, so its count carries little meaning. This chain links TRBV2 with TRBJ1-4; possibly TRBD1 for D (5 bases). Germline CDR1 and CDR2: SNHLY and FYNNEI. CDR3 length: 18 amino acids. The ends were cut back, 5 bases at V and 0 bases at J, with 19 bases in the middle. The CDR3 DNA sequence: TGTGCCAGCAGTTCTGACAGAACTATCCACGCAACTAATGAAAAACTGTTTTTT. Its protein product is CASSSDRTIHATNEKLFF.

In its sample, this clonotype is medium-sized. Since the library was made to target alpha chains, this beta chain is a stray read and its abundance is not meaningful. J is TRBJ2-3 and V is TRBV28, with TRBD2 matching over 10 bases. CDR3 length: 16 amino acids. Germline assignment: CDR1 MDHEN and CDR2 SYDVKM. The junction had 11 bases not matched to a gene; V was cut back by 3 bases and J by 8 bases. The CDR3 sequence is CASSFRLAGDGGTQYF. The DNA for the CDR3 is TGTGCCAGCAGTTTCAGGCTAGCGGGGGATGGAGGTACGCAGTATTTT.

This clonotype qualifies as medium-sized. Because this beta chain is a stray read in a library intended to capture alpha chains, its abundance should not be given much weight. CDR3: CASRNRGPGELFF. CDR3 sequence (DNA): TGTGCCAGCCGCAACAGGGGGCCCGGGGAGCTGTTTTTT. The chain joins TRBV27 to TRBJ2-2; TRBD1 matches 9 bases. Germline loops: CDR1 MNHEY, CDR2 SMNVEV (reference sequence). V lost 8 bases and J lost 6; bases outside the gene matches: 4. The CDR3 consists of 13 residues.

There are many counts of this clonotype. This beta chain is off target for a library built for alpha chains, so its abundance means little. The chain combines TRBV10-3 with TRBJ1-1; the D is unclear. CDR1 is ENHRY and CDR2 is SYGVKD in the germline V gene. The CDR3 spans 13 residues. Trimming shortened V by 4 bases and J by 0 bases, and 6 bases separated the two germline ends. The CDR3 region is CAISGYMNTEAFF. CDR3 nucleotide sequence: TGTGCCATCAGTGGTTATATGAACACTGAAGCTTTCTTT.

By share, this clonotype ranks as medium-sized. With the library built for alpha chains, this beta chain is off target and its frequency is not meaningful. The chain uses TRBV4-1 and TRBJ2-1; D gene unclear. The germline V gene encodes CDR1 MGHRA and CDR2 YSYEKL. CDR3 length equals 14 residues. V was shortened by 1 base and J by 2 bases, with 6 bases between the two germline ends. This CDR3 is CASSQGRAYNEQFF. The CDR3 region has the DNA TGCGCCAGCAGCCAAGGAAGGGCCTACAATGAGCAGTTCTTC.

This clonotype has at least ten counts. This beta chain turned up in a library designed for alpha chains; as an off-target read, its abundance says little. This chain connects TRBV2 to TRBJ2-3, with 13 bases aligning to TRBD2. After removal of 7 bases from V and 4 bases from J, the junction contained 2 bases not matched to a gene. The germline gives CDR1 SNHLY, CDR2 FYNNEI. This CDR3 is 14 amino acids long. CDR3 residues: CASKTSGRSDTQYF. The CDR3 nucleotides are TGTGCCAGCAAGACTAGCGGGAGGTCAGATACGCAGTATTTT.

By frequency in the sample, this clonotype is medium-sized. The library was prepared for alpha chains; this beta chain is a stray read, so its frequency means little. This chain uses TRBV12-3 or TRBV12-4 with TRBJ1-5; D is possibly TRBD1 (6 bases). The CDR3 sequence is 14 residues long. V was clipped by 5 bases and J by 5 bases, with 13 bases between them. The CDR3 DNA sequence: TGTGCCAGCAGTCTCGGGGACATCTATCAGCCCCAGCATTTT. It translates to CASSLGDIYQPQHF.

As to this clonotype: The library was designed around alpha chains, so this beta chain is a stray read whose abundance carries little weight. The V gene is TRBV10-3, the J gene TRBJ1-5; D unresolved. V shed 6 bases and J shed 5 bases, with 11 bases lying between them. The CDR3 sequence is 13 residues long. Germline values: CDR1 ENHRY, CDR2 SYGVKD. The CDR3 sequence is CAIRSRADQPQHF. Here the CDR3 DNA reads TGTGCCATCAGGAGTAGGGCGGATCAGCCCCAGCATTTT.

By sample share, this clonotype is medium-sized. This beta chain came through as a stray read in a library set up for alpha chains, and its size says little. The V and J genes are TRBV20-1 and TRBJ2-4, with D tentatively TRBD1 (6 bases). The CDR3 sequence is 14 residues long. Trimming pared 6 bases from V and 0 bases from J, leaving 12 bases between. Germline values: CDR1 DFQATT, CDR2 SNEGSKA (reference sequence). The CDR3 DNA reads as TGCAGTGCGGCGGACAGACTAGCCAAAAACATTCAGTACTTC. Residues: CSAADRLAKNIQYF.

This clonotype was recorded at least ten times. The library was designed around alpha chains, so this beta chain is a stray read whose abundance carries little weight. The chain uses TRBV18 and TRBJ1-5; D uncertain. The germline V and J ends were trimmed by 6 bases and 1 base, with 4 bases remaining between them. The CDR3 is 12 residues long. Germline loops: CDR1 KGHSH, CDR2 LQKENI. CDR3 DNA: TGTGCCAGCTCCCAGAGCAATCAGCCCCAGCATTTT. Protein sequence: CASSQSNQPQHF. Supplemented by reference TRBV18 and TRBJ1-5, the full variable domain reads NAGVMQNPRHLVRRRGQEARLRCSPMKGHSHVYWYRQLPEEGLKFMVYLQKENIIDESGMPKERFSAEFPKEGPSILRIQQVVRGDSAAYFCASSQSNQPQHFGDGTRLSIL.

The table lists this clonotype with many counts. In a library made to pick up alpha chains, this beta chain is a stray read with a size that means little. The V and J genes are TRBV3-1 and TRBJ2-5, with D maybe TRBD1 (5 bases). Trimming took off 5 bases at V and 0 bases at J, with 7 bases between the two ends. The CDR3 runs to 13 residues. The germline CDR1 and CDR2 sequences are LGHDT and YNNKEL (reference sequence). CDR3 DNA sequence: TGTGCCAGCAGCGACAGTGACCAAGAGACCCAGTACTTC. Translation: CASSDSDQETQYF.